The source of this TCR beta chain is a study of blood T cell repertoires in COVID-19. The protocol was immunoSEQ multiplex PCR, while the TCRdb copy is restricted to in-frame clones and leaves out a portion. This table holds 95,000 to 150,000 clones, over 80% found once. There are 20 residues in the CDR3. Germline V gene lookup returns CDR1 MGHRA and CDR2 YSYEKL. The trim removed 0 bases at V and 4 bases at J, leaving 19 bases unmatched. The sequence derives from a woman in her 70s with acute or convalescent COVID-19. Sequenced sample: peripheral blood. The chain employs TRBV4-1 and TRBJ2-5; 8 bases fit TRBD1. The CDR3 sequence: CASSQDFGQGIPNDGETQYF. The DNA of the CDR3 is TGCGCCAGCAGCCAAGATTTCGGACAGGGTATCCCCAATGATGGAGAGACCCAGTACTTC.